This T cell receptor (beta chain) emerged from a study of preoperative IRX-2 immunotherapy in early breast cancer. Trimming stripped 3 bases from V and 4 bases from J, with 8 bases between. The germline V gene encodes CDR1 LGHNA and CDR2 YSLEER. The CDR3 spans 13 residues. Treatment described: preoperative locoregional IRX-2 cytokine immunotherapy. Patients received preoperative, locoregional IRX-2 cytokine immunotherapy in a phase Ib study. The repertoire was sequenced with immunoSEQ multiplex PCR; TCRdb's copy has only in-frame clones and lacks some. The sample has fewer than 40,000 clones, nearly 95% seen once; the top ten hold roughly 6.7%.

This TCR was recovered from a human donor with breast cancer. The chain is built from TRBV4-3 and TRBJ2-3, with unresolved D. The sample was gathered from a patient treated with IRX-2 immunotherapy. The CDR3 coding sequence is TGCGCCAGCAGCCACTTTCAGGCAGATACGCAGTATTTT. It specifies CASSHFQADTQYF.